This T cell receptor (beta chain) was documented in a study of blood T cell repertoires in COVID-19. Study overall: T cells, B-cell-depleted T cells, or PBMCs supplied cDNA or gDNA.

This clone was seen only once. Assay: immunoSEQ multiplex PCR; the TCRdb copy retains only in-frame clones and omits some. Seen here are 390,000 or so clones, 70% to 90% observed once, and the top ten hold approximately 1.5%. The V gene's germline CDR1 is SEHNR and CDR2 FQNEAQ (reference sequence). The CDR3 runs 16 residues. Trimming removed 0 bases from V and 3 bases from J; junction bases left unmatched: 6. Sequences were obtained from peripheral blood. The receptor was isolated from a woman aged 25-40 years with active or convalescent COVID-19. The genes are TRBV7-9 and TRBJ2-3; 7 bases map to TRBD1. The CDR3 here is CASSLARTGETDTQYF. The CDR3 bases are TGTGCCAGCAGCTTAGCTCGGACAGGAGAGACAGATACGCAGTATTTT.